This is a list of T cell receptor beta chains from one sample in a study of CD8 T cells in ankylosing spondylitis. Each CDR3 protein gets one entry after TCRdb re-called the 5' RACE reads with MiXCR. The table has over 200,000 distinct CDR3 sequences, approximately 16% seen once; the top ten hold more than 40%. The sample was blood, either unsorted or a sorted T cell fraction (not recorded which). The receptors come from a male donor with ankylosing spondylitis. CDR3s include the opening cysteine and the closing phenylalanine or tryptophan. D genes are given only for firm matches. Only part of the rows carry a size: once, few, many, or a class if the clone is expanded.

>TRBJ2-1|NA|TRBV7-2|NA
TGTGCCAGCAGCTTCATGGGGCCCAATGAGCAGTTCTTC
CASSFMGPNEQFF
>TRBJ1-4|few|TRBV28|TRBD1
TGTGCCAGCAGCTCAGACAGGGGCTCACCTAGGGGAAAACTGTTTTTT
CASSSDRGSPRGKLFF
>TRBJ2-1|few|TRBV10-1|NA
TGCGCCAGCAGTGAGTCTCCCTCCGATGAGCAGTTCTTC
CASSESPSDEQFF
>TRBJ2-7|NA|TRBV6-1|TRBD2
TGTGCCAGCAGTGAACGAGCGGGAGCCTACGAGCAGTACTTC
CASSERAGAYEQYF
>TRBJ1-2|few|TRBV18|TRBD1
TGTGCCAGCTCACCACTTGGGACAGAAGATGGCTACACCTTC
CASSPLGTEDGYTF
>TRBJ2-3|few|TRBV11-2|TRBD2
TGTGCCAGCAGCCACAACCCTAGCGGGCCATCCTACGGCACAGATACGCAGTATTTT
CASSHNPSGPSYGTDTQYF
>TRBJ2-2|NA|TRBV3-1|NA
TGTGCCAGCAGCCAAGTCCAGGGTCGGTTCGGGGAGCTGTTTTTT
CASSQVQGRFGELFF
>TRBJ2-7|NA|TRBV28|NA
TGTGCCAGCAGTCCACGGACAAAAAGCTCCTACGAGCAGTACTTC
CASSPRTKSSYEQYF
>TRBJ2-2|few|TRBV6-1|NA
TGTGCCAGCAGAGGTTATGTTGACGGTCCTACCGGGGAGCTGTTTTTT
CASRGYVDGPTGELFF
>TRBJ1-1|few|TRBV21-1|NA
TGTGCCAGCAGCAAAAGGGGCCGGGGGCCGAACACTGAAGCTTTCTTT
CASSKRGRGPNTEAFF
>TRBJ2-7|NA|TRBV7-9|TRBD2
TGTGCCAGCAGCTTGCCGGGACTAGCGGGGGTCTACGAGCAGTACTTC
CASSLPGLAGVYEQYF
>TRBJ2-5|few|TRBV10-2|TRBD2
TGCGCCAGCAGTGAGGGGACTAGCGGACAAGAGACCCAGTACTTC
CASSEGTSGQETQYF
>TRBJ2-2|few|TRBV29-1|TRBD2
TGCAGCGTTGAATCTAGCGGGAGGGCCGCCGGGGAGCTGTTTTTT
CSVESSGRAAGELFF
>TRBJ2-7|many|TRBV7-9|NA
TGTGCCAGCAGTTTTCTACACGGGGGCTCCTACGAGCAGTACTTC
CASSFLHGGSYEQYF
>TRBJ2-1|few|TRBV7-9|NA
TGTGCCAGCAGCTTAGCGGCGGTCTCCTACAATGAGCAGTTCTTC
CASSLAAVSYNEQFF
>TRBJ2-1|few|TRBV12-3/TRBV12-4|NA
TGTGCCAGCCGCGGGGTTGGTTCAGCCTACAATGAGCAGTTCTTC
CASRGVGSAYNEQFF
>TRBJ2-3|NA|TRBV6-4|NA
TGTGCCAGCAGTGACGGGGGAGCCGGCACGCAGTATTTT
CASSDGGAGTQYF
>TRBJ2-7|NA|TRBV10-3|TRBD1
TGTGCCATCAGTGATGTTTTGGGGTTGCAGGGGGACGAGCAGTACTTC
CAISDVLGLQGDEQYF
>TRBJ2-7|many|TRBV4-1|NA
TGCGCCAGCAGCCTGATCCGGGCCTACGAGCAGTACTTC
CASSLIRAYEQYF
>TRBJ2-5|NA|TRBV27|NA
TGTGCCAGCAGTTTATACAGGAACCAAGAGACCCAGTACTTC
CASSLYRNQETQYF
>TRBJ1-3|NA|TRBV5-1|NA
TGCGCCAGCAGCTTGTCGGTCGCAGGGTCTGGAAACACCATATATTTT
CASSLSVAGSGNTIYF
>TRBJ1-2|NA|TRBV9|TRBD1
TGTGCCAGCAGCACGACAGGGTCAGGGTATGGCTACACCTTC
CASSTTGSGYGYTF
>TRBJ1-5|NA|TRBV10-2|TRBD1
TGCGCCAGCAGTGAGTCCCCGGGACAGGGTTATCAGCCCCAGCATTTT
CASSESPGQGYQPQHF
>TRBJ1-5|few|TRBV12-3/TRBV12-4|NA
TGTGCCAGCAGCCCGATAAATCAGCCCCAGCATTTT
CASSPINQPQHF
>TRBJ2-2|NA|TRBV7-9|NA
TGTGCCAGCAGTCGCTACCCCACCGGGGAGCTGTTTTTT
CASSRYPTGELFF
>TRBJ2-1|few|TRBV6-2/TRBV6-3|TRBD2
TGTGCCAGCAGTTACTCCCCGACTAGCGGGAGCTACAATGAGCAGTTCTTC
CASSYSPTSGSYNEQFF
>TRBJ2-7|NA|TRBV30|TRBD2
TGTGCCTGGAGTCCCGGGACTAGCGGCTACGAGCAGTACTTC
CAWSPGTSGYEQYF
>TRBJ2-7|many|TRBV5-1|TRBD2
TGCGCCAGCAGGGCTAGCGGGAGTCACGAGCAGTACTTC
CASRASGSHEQYF
>TRBJ2-5|NA|TRBV12-3/TRBV12-4|NA
TGTGCCAGCAGTTGGAGTCAGGGCCAAGAGACCCAGTACTTC
CASSWSQGQETQYF
>TRBJ2-7|NA|TRBV28|TRBD2
TGTGCCAGCAGCCCTCGACTAGCGGGAGGGCCGTACGAGCAGTACTTC
CASSPRLAGGPYEQYF
>TRBJ2-3|NA|TRBV27|NA
TGTGCCAGCAGTTCTAGGGGACGGGGGATCATCACAGATACGCAGTATTTT
CASSSRGRGIITDTQYF
>TRBJ2-7|few|TRBV18|NA
TGTGCCAGCTCCCCGACCAGGGACTACGAGCAGTACTTC
CASSPTRDYEQYF
>TRBJ2-7|NA|TRBV5-6|NA
TGTGCCAGCAGCCACGGGACGGACTATTACGAGCAGTACTTC
CASSHGTDYYEQYF
>TRBJ2-1|NA|TRBV9|TRBD2
TGTGCCAGCAGCGTAGGCGGAGGGAAAGGACTAGCGGGGCCCTACAATGAGCAGTTCTTC
CASSVGGGKGLAGPYNEQFF
>TRBJ1-1|few|TRBV27|NA
TGTGCCAGCAGTTTAGGGGGCGTTTTGACTGAAGCTTTCTTT
CASSLGGVLTEAFF
>TRBJ1-4|few|TRBV7-9|NA
TGTGCCAGCAGCCCGCTGGGGGTAGTTAATGAAAAACTGTTTTTT
CASSPLGVVNEKLFF
>TRBJ2-3|NA|TRBV24-1|NA
TGTGCCACCAGTGATTTGACAGCCTCGGTTGGGCAGTATTTT
CATSDLTASVGQYF
>TRBJ2-1|few|TRBV4-1|NA
TGCGCCAGCAGCCCCGGGACGATCTACAATGAGCAGTTCTTC
CASSPGTIYNEQFF
>TRBJ2-5|NA|TRBV5-6|NA
TGTGCCAGCAGCTTGATAGCGGCGACCCCAGAGACCCAGTACTTC
CASSLIAATPETQYF
>TRBJ2-1|few|TRBV29-1|NA
TGCAGCGTTGCGGGGGGCCGCTCCTACAATGAGCAGTTCTTC
CSVAGGRSYNEQFF
>TRBJ2-7|NA|TRBV28|TRBD1
TGTGCCAGCAGTTTATCACAGGGGGCGGACTACGAGCAGTACTTC
CASSLSQGADYEQYF
>TRBJ2-2|NA|TRBV19|NA
TGTGCCAGTAGTATAGGCGTAACCGGGGAGCTGTTTTTT
CASSIGVTGELFF
>TRBJ2-1|many|TRBV3-1|NA
TGTGCCAGCAGCCAACCCGGGACTTCCGAGCAGTTCTTC
CASSQPGTSEQFF
>TRBJ1-4|many|TRBV4-1|NA
TGCGCCAGCAGCCCAAGCGAACAGGGAGGTGAAAAACTGTTTTTT
CASSPSEQGGEKLFF
>TRBJ1-1|NA|TRBV5-1|NA
TGCGCCAGCAGCTTGGACAGGGACGGGACTGAAGCTTTCTTT
CASSLDRDGTEAFF
>TRBJ2-2|many|TRBV12-3/TRBV12-4|NA
TGTGCCAGCAGCCCCCCCGGGGAGCTGTTTTTT
CASSPPGELFF
>TRBJ2-3|NA|TRBV3-1|TRBD2
TGTGCCAGCAGCCAAGATCCAAATAGCGGGTACACAGATACGCAGTATTTT
CASSQDPNSGYTDTQYF
>TRBJ2-3|many|TRBV29-1|TRBD1
TGCAGCGTTGACGGGGACAGTCGCACAGATACGCAGTATTTT
CSVDGDSRTDTQYF
>TRBJ2-7|few|TRBV5-1|TRBD1
TGCGCCAGCAGCTTGTCCGAGACAGGGTACTACGAGCAGTACTTC
CASSLSETGYYEQYF
>TRBJ2-7|NA|TRBV28|TRBD2
TGTGCCAGCAGTTTATGGGGGGGGGATTACGAGCAGTACTTC
CASSLWGGDYEQYF
>TRBJ2-3|NA|TRBV20-1|NA
TGCAGTGCTAGGGGGTTTACAGATACGCAGTATTTT
CSARGFTDTQYF
>TRBJ2-7|NA|TRBV7-9|NA
TGTGCCAGCAGTAGAATTAGCTCCTACGAGCAGTACTTC
CASSRISSYEQYF
>TRBJ2-3|NA|TRBV20-1|TRBD2
TGCAGTGCTAGCGGAAAGGGGTTCCAGCGGGGGTTCACAGATACGCAGTATTTT
CSASGKGFQRGFTDTQYF
>TRBJ2-7|NA|TRBV12-3/TRBV12-4|TRBD2
TGTGCCAGCAGGGGGACTAGCGACGAGCAGTACTTC
CASRGTSDEQYF
>TRBJ2-1|few|TRBV7-9|NA
TGTGCCAGCAGCCTAGGGGTTTTGGATGAGCAGTTCTTC
CASSLGVLDEQFF
>TRBJ1-1|NA|TRBV2|NA
TGTGCCAGCAGTGAGACCGGGGGATCCCTTACTGAAGCTTTCTTT
CASSETGGSLTEAFF
>TRBJ2-3|many|TRBV7-9|TRBD2
TGTGCCAGCAGCTCACTTAGCGGGGGGACCACAGATACGCAGTATTTT
CASSSLSGGTTDTQYF